One and the same sample provided the 5 T cell receptor beta chains below, sequenced in a study of control samples from healthy donors and cancer patients. The assay was immunoSEQ multiplex PCR, and TCRdb's table has in-frame clones only and misses some. The sample has more than 70,000 clones, 85% to 95% seen once. The specimen sequenced was blood. These receptors all come from a woman aged 25-40 years in good health.

The V call is TRBV5-1, the J call TRBJ1-2; 10 bases agree with TRBD1. This CDR3 region has 14 residues. CDR1 SGHRS and CDR2 YFSETQ come from the germline V gene. The junction had 4 bases not matched to a gene; V was cut back by 2 bases and J by 6 bases. CDR3 nucleotide sequence: TGCGCCAGCAGCTTATTAGGACAGGGGGATGGCTACACCTTC. This translates into CASSLLGQGDGYTF. Based on the CDR3 plus reference TRBV5-1 and TRBJ1-2, the full variable domain is KAGVTQTPRYLIKTRGQQVTLSCSPISGHRSVSWYQQTPGQGLQFLFEYFSETQRNKGNFPGRFSGRQFSNSRSEMNVSTLELGDSALYLCASSLLGQGDGYTFGSGTRLTVV.

V is TRBV7-3 and J is TRBJ2-1; 14 positions agree with TRBD2. The junction had 10 bases not matched to a gene; V was cut back by 4 bases and J by 2 bases. There are 19 residues in the CDR3. Looked up from germline, CDR1 is SGHTA and CDR2 is FQGTGA. CDR3 region: CASSSHLGLAGATYNEQFF. CDR3 coding DNA: TGTGCCAGCAGCTCCCACCTGGGACTAGCGGGGGCAACCTACAATGAGCAGTTCTTC.

The V call is TRBV5-1, the J call TRBJ1-1; 10 bases are a match to TRBD1. The CDR3 spans 14 residues. CDR1 is SGHRS and CDR2 is YFSETQ in the germline V gene. V shed 3 bases, J shed 6 bases, and the junction held 5 bases outside the gene matches. The CDR3 bases are TGCGCCAGCAGCTATTCCGGGACAGGGGCTGAAGCTTTCTTT. Amino acid sequence: CASSYSGTGAEAFF.

The rearrangement uses TRBV19 and TRBJ2-1; 7 positions agree with TRBD2. The trim removed 1 base at V and 4 bases at J, leaving 10 bases unmatched. Germline values: CDR1 LNHDA, CDR2 SQIVND (reference sequence). The CDR3 has 17 amino acids. The CDR3, as DNA: TGTGCCAGTAGTATAGGCCCCCCAGCGGGGCTATACAATGAGCAGTTCTTC. It translates to CASSIGPPAGLYNEQFF.

The chain carries TRBV2 and TRBJ2-2; 9 bases fit TRBD2. Germline assignment: CDR1 SNHLY and CDR2 FYNNEI. The CDR3 consists of 15 residues. V dropped 9 bases and J dropped 1; count of bases not matched to a gene: 6. CDR3: CASAGGGLNTGELFF. The CDR3 nucleotides read TGTGCCAGTGCGGGGGGGGGACTGAACACCGGGGAGCTGTTTTTT.